This T cell receptor beta chain originates from a study of T cells in Graves' hyperthyroidism and ophthalmopathy. The CDR3 loop spans 11 amino acids. Germline values: CDR1 LNHDA, CDR2 SQIVND (reference sequence). Trimming stripped 10 bases from V and 6 bases from J, with 10 bases between. It was RNA transcripts that yielded the amplified TCR beta CDR3 regions. The study used the HTBI primer set for a first-round RT-PCR of the TCR CDR3. TCRdb independently ran MiXCR on the multiplex PCR reads; one entry per CDR3 protein. The sample lists under 750,000 distinct CDR3 sequences; under 20% were seen once. Sequencing was carried out using blood. This sequence joins TRBV19 and TRBJ1-5, with a possible D match to TRBD1 (5 bases). The sequence came from a woman in her 50s with Graves' hyperthyroidism that later progressed to Graves' ophthalmopathy. The CDR3 coding sequence is TGTGCCACCGAGGGGTGTCAGCCCCAGCATTTT. It specifies CATEGCQPQHF.